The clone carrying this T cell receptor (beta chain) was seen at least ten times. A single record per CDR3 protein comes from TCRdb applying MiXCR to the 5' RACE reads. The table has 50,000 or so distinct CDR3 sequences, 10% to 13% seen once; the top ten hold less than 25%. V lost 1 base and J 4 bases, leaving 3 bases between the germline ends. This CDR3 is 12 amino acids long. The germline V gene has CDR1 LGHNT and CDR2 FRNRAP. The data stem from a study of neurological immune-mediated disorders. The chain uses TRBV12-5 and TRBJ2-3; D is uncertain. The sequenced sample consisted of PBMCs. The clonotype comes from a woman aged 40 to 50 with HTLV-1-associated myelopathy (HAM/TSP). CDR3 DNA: TGTGCTAGTGGTTTGGGTCCAGATACGCAGTATTTT. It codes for CASGLGPDTQYF.